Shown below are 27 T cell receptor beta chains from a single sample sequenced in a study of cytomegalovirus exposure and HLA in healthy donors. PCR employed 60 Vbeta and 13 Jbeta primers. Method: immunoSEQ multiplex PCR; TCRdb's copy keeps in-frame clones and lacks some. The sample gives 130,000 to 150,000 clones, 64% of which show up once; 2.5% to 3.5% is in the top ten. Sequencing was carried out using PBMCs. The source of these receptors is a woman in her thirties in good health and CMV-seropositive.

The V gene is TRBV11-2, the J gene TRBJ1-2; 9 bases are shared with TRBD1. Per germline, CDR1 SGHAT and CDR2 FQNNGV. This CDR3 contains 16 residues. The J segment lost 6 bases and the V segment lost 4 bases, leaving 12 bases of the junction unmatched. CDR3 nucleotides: TGTGCCAGCAGCTCCCTACAGGGGGCGTCTCATCATGGCTACACCTTC. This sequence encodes CASSSLQGASHHGYTF.

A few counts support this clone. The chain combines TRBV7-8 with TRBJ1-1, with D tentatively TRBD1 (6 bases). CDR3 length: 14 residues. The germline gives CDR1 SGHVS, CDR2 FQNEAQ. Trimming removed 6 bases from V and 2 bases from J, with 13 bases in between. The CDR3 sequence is CASRSRGLNTEAFF. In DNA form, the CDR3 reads TGTGCCAGCAGATCGAGGGGGTTAAACACTGAAGCTTTCTTT.

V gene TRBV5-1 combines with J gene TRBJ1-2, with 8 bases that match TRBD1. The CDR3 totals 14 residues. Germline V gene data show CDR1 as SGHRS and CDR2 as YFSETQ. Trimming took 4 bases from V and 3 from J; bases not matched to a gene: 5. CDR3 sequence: CASSAGTGYYGYTF. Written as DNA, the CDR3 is TGCGCCAGCAGCGCCGGGACAGGTTACTATGGCTACACCTTC.

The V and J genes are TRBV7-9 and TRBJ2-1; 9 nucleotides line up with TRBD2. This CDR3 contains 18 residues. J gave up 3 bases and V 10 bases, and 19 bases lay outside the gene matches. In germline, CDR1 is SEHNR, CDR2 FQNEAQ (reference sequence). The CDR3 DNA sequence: TGTGCCATCCCCCCACCTCGGGGTAGCGGGGGTTTCTACAATGAGCAGTTCTTC. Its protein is CAIPPPRGSGGFYNEQFF.

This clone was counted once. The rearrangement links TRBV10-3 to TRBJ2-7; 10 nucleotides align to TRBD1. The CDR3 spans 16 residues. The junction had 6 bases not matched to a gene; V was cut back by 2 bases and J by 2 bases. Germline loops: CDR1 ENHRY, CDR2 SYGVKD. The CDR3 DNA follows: TGTGCCATCAGTGAGCCCGGGACAGGGGAACCCTACGAGCAGTACTTC. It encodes CAISEPGTGEPYEQYF.

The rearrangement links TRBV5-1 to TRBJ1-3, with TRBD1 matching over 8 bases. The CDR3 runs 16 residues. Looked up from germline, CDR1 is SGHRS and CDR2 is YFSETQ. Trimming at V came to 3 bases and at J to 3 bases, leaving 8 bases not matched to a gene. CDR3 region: CASSWGDRSGGNTIYF. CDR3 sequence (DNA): TGCGCCAGCAGCTGGGGGGACAGGAGTGGTGGAAACACCATATATTTT.

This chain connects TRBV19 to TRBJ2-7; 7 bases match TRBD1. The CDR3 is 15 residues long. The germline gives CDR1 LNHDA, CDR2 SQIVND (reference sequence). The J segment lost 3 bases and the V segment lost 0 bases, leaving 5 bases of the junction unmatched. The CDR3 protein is CASSIEGQNFYEQYF. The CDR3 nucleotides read TGTGCCAGTAGTATAGAGGGACAGAATTTCTACGAGCAGTACTTC.

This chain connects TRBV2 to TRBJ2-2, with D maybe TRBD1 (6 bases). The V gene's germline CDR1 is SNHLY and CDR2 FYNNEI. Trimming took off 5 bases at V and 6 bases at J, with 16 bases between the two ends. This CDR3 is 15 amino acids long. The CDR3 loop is CASSPGQGSAGELFF. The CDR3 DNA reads TGTGCCAGCAGTCCTGGCCAGGGGAGCGCCGGGGAGCTGTTTTTT.

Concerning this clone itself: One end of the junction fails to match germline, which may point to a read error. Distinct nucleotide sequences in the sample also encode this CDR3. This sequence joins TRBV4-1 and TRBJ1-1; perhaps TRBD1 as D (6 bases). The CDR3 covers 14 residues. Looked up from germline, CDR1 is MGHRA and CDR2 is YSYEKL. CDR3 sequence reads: CASSQFPRGTEAFF. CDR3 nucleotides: TGCGCCAGCAGCCAATTTCCCAGGGGCACTGAAGCCTTCTTT.

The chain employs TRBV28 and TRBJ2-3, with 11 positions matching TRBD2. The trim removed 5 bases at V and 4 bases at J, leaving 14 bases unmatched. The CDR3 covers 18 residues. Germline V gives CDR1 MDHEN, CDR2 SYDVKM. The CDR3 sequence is CASSQGLAGGPLADTQYF. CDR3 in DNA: TGTGCCAGCAGTCAAGGTTTAGCGGGGGGGCCTTTGGCAGATACGCAGTATTTT.

This chain's CDR3 is CASSEAGVAYGYTF. Here the CDR3 DNA reads TGTGCCAGCAGTGAGGCAGGGGTGGCCTATGGCTACACCTTC. The chain has TRBV2 and TRBJ1-2; maybe TRBD1 (6 bases). The CDR3 contains 14 residues. Per the germline V gene, CDR1 is SNHLY and CDR2 is FYNNEI. V was clipped by 3 bases and J by 4 bases, with 12 bases between them.

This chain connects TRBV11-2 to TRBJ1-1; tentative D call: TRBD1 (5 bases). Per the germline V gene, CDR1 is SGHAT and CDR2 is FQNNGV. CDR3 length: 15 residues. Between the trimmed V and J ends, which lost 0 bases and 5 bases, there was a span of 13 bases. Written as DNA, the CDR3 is TGTGCCAGCAGCTTAGAGGGGGGACCCGAAACTGAAGCTTTCTTT. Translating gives CASSLEGGPETEAFF.

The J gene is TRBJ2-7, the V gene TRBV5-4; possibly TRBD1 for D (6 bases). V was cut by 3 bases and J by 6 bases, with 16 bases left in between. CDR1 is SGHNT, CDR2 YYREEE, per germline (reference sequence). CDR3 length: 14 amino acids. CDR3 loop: CASSWGQYVSEQYF. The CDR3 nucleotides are TGTGCCAGCAGCTGGGGGCAGTACGTATCCGAGCAGTACTTC.

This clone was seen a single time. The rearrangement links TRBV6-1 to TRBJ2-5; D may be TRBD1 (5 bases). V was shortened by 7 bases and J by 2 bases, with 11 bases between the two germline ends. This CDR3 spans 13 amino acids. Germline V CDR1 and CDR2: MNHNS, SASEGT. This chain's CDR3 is CASTRQPQETQYF. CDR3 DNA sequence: TGTGCCAGCACCCGACAGCCACAAGAGACCCAGTACTTC.

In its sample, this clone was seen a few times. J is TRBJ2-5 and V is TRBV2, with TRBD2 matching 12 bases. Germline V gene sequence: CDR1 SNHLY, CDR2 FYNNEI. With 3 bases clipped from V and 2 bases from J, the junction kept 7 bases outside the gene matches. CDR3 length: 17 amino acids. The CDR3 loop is CASSDLRGLAGQETQYF. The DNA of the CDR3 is TGTGCCAGCAGTGATCTGAGAGGACTAGCGGGACAAGAGACCCAGTACTTC.

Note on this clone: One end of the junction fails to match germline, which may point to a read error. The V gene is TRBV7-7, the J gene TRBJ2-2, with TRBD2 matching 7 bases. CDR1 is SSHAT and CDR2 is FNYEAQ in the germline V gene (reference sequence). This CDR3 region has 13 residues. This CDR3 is CASSAGGTGELFF. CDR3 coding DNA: TGTGCTAGCAGTGCCGGGGGGACCGGGGAGCTGTTTTTT.

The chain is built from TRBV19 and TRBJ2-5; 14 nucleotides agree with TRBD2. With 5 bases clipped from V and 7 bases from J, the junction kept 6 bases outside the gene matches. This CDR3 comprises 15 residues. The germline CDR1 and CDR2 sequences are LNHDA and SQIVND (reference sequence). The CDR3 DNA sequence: TGTGCCAGTAGTTTGGGACTAGCGGGAGAGGGGACCCAGTACTTC. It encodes CASSLGLAGEGTQYF.

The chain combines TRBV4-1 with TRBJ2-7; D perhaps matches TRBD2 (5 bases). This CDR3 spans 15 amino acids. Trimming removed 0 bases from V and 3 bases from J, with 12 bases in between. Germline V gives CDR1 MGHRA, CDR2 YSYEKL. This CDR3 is CASSQDRVEGYEQYF. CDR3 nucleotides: TGCGCCAGCAGCCAAGATAGGGTCGAGGGCTACGAGCAGTACTTC.

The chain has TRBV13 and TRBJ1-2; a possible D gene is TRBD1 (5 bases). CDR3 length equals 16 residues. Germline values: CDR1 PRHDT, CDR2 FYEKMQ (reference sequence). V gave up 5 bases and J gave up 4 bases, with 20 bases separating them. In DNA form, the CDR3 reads TGTGCCAGCAGCCCAGGGTCAGCAGAGATCCGCTATGGCTACACCTTC. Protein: CASSPGSAEIRYGYTF.

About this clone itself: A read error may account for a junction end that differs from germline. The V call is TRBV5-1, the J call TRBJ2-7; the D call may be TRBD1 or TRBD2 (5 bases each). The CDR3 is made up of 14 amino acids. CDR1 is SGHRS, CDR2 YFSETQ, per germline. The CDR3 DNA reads TGCGCCACCAGGGTGGTCGGAGGCTCCGACGAGCAGTACTTC. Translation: CATRVVGGSDEQYF.

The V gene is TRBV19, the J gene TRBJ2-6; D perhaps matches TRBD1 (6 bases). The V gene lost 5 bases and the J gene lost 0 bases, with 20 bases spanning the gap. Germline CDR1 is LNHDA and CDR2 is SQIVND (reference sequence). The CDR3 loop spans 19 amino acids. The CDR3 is CASSPKRLTGYSGANVLTF. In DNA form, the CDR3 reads TGTGCCAGTAGTCCGAAGAGACTAACAGGGTACTCTGGGGCCAACGTCCTGACTTTC.

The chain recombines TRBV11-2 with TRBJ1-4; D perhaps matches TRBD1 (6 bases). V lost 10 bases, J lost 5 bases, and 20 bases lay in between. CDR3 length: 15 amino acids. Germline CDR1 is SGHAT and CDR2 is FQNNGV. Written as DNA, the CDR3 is TGTGCCACCTCCGAGCGGGGGCTAGGAAATGAAAAACTGTTTTTT. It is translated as CATSERGLGNEKLFF.

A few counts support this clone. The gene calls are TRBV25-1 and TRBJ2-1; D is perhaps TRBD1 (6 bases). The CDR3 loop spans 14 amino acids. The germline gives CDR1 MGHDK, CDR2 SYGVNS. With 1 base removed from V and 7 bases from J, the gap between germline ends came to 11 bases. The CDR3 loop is CASSELGTLNEQFF. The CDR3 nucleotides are TGTGCCAGCAGTGAATTAGGGACATTAAATGAGCAGTTCTTC.

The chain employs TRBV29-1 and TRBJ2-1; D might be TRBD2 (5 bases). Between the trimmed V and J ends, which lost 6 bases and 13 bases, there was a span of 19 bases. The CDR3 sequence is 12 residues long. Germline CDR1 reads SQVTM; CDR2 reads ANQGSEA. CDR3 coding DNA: TGCAGCGTGACGACACCCTCTACGGGACAGTTCTTC. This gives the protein CSVTTPSTGQFF.

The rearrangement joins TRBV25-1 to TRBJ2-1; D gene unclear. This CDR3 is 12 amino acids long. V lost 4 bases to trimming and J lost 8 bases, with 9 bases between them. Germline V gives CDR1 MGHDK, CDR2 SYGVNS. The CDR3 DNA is TGTGCCAGCAGTGGCGACGCGGATGAGCAGTTCTTC. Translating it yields CASSGDADEQFF.

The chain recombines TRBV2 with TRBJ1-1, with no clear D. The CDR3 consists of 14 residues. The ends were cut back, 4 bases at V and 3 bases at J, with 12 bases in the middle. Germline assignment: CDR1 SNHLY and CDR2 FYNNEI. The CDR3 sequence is CASSAEDTYTEAFF. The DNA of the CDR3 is TGTGCCAGCAGTGCAGAAGACACTTACACTGAAGCTTTCTTT. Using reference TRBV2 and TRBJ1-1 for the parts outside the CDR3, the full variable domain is EPEVTQTPSHQVTQMGQEVILRCVPISNHLYFYWYRQILGQKVEFLVSFYNNEISEKSEIFDDQFSVERPDGSNFTLKIRSTKLEDSAMYFCASSAEDTYTEAFFGQGTRLTVV.

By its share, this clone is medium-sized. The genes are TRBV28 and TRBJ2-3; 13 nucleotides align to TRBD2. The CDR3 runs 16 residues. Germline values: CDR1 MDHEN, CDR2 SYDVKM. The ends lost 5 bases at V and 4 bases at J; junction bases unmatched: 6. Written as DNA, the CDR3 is TGTGCCAGCAGTCCCTGGACTAGCGGGGGTTCAGATACGCAGTATTTT. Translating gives CASSPWTSGGSDTQYF. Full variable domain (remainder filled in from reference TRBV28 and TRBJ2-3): DVKVTQSSRYLVKRTGEKVFLECVQDMDHENMFWYRQDPGLGLRLIYFSYDVKMKEKGDIPEGYSVSREKKERFSLILESASTNQTSMYLCASSPWTSGGSDTQYFGPGTRLTVL.